This TCR beta chain was identified during a study of cytomegalovirus exposure and HLA in healthy donors. A word on this clone: Antigen specificity is unknown.

It was with 60 Vbeta and 13 Jbeta primers that the PCR ran. The protocol was immunoSEQ multiplex PCR, while the TCRdb copy is restricted to in-frame clones and leaves out a portion. Here the sample spans about 140,000 clones, 75% to 85% being singletons. Study results and caveats: In vitro work confirmed that three CMV-associated chains recognize CMV antigens. Researchers counted roughly 150 TCR beta chains as cytomegalovirus-associated. A highly shared variant cluster was judged a likely technical artifact.

The CDR3 totals 16 residues. Trimming removed 1 base from V and 4 bases from J; junction bases left unmatched: 9. Germline V gene lookup returns CDR1 MDHEN and CDR2 SYDVKM. This TCR derives from a middle-aged man in good health and CMV-seronegative. Input material: PBMCs. V usage is TRBV28 and J usage is TRBJ1-2, with TRBD1 matching 7 bases. The CDR3 here is CASSLFTGQNLYGYTF. CDR3 nucleotide sequence: TGTGCCAGCAGTTTATTTACGGGACAGAACCTCTATGGCTACACCTTC.